This TCR beta chain came from a study of response to subunit inactivated influenza vaccine (dated 2018 in TCRdb). About the full investigation: Deep quantitative T cell receptor repertoire profiling was used in the study to track responses to a trivalent subunit inactivated influenza vaccine. Here is what the overall study found, with its caveats: According to the authors, only a limited number of new T cells may be recruited by each seasonal influenza vaccination.

Here V drops 4 bases and J drops 0 bases, and the junction holds 8 bases not matched to any gene. There are 17 amino acids in the CDR3, from cysteine to phenylalanine inclusive. Just the 51-base CDR3 DNA is kept, in frame starting at base 1. CDR1 and CDR2 (SGHNT, YENEEA) derive from the germline V gene. The method was RT-PCR. Sequencing relied on an Illumina HiSeq 2500. In-frame beta chains were kept once TCRdb had trimmed the public reads at Q25 with fastp and called clones with MiXCR. Rows are unified per CDR3 protein, each entry keeping the most common DNA and genes. This sample comprises about 570,000 distinct CDR3 sequences, approximately 11% of them detected only once. The ten largest clonotypes hold about 11% of the sample. As for this clonotype: Its recognized antigen is unknown. No per-base quality is available; no much larger clone lies one base away.

This sample also belongs to another study, concerning T cells expressing NK-cell markers. In that second paper, the authors write: TCR beta cDNA libraries were prepared using 5'RACE template switching, which introduced a universal primer site and unique molecular identifiers. In sorted CD3+CD56+NKG2C+, CD3+CD56+NKG2C- and CD3+CD56-NKG2C+ T-cell subsets from several donors, TCR beta-chain repertoires were profiled. Among the eight sequenced donors, only one was HCMV-seronegative, while the other seven were HCMV-seropositive. To restrict sorting to alphabetaTCR-expressing T cells, an anti-gammadeltaTCR antibody was added in several experiments. In 6 or 7 donors, the dominant CD3+CD56+NKG2C+ clonotypes ranked among the top 10 CD8+ clonotypes, making up 1.0-7.0% of CD8+ T cells. Those dominant clonotypes were again the most abundant among CD3+CD56-NKG2C+ cells in a handful of donors, at roughly 28.3-60.1%. It remained unclear whether the expanded NKG2C-expressing T cell clones were specific for HCMV antigens. All eight donors whose samples were sequenced were randomly selected healthy volunteers, three of them men and five women. HCMV serostatus was determined by detecting HCMV-specific IgG in serum with a commercial ELISA kit. Peripheral blood mononuclear cells were isolated from blood by Ficoll density gradient centrifugation. For about 6 donors, bulk peripheral blood T-cell repertoires were additionally sequenced from unsorted PBMC. Synthesis of cDNA was primed from the TCR beta constant segment and was followed by two consecutive PCR amplification steps. Illumina HiSeq 2000/2500, MiSeq or NextSeq was used to sequence libraries as 2 x 150 bp reads. MIGEC was used to demultiplex reads and group the reads by UMI, and MiTCR was used to assemble and quantify clonotypes. To exclude erroneous sequences, any TCR cDNA sequence not supported by at least two reads was discarded. The tcR package was used for downstream repertoire analysis, and clonotypes were matched across fractions by CDR3 nucleotide sequence plus V segment. VDJmatch was used to annotate antigen specificity against VDJdb, with one amino acid substitution in CDR3 permitted.

The source of this sequence is a man aged 45-60 years who received an inactivated influenza vaccine. Donor details come from another sample of the same person, matched by shared clones. Sample: PBMCs from blood, taken on the day of vaccination. Recombination linked TRBV11-3 to TRBJ2-1; 8 central nucleotides agree with TRBD2. The nucleotide sequence is given as TGTGCCAGCAGCTCCAAGTTAGCGGGGAGCTCCTACAATGAGCAGTTCTTC. This encodes CASSSKLAGSSYNEQFF.